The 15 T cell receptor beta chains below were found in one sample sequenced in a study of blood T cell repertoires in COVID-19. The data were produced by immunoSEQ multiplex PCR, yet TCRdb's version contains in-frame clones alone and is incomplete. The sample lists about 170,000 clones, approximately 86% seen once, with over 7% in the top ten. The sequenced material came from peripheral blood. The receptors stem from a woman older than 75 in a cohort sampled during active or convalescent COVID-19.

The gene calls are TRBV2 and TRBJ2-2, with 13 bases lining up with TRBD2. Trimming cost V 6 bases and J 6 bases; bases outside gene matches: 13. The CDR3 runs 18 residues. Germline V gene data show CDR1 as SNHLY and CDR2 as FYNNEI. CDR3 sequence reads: CASSDIRRTSGSSGELFF. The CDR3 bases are TGTGCCAGCAGCGATATTAGAAGGACTAGCGGGAGTTCCGGGGAGCTGTTTTTT.

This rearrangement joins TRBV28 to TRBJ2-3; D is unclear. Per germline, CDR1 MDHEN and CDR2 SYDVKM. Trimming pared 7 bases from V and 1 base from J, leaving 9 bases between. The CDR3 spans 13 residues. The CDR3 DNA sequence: TGTGCCAGCAAAGAGTCGGGCACAGATACGCAGTATTTT. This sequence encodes CASKESGTDTQYF.

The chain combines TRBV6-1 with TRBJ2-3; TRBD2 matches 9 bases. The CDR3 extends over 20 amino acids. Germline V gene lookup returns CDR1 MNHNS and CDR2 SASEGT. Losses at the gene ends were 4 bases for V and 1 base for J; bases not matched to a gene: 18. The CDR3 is CASSGLGLASSLRGTDTQYF. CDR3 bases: TGTGCCAGCAGTGGGCTAGGACTAGCGAGCTCCCTCAGGGGCACAGATACGCAGTATTTT.

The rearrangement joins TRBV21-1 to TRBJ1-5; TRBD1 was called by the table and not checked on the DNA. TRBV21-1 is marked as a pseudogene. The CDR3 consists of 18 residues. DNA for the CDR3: TGTGCCAGCAGCCCCCGTAAGGACAGTTGGAGAGGCAATCAGCCCCAGCATTTT. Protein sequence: CASSPRKDSWRGNQPQHF.

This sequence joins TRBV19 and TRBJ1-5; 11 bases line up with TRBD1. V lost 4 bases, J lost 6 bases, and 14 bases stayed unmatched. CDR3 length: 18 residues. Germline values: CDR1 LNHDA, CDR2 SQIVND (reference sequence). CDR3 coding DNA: TGTGCCAGTAGTACCACAAGGACAGGGGGCTCATTTGGTCAGCCCCAGCATTTT. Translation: CASSTTRTGGSFGQPQHF.

CDR3 DNA: TGTGCCAGTAGTATAACAGGAGCCTACAATGAGCAGTTCTTC. This encodes CASSITGAYNEQFF. V usage is TRBV19 and J usage is TRBJ2-1; D is perhaps TRBD1 (5 bases). This CDR3 has 14 amino acids. V lost 2 bases and J lost 2, with 7 bases in between. Germline lookup yields CDR1 LNHDA and CDR2 SQIVND (reference sequence).

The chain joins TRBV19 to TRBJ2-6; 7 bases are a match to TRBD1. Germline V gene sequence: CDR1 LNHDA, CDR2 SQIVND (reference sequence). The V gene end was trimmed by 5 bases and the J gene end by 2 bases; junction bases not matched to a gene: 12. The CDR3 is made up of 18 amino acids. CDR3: CASSVRQGISPGANVLTF. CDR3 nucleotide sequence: TGTGCCAGTAGTGTGCGACAGGGAATATCTCCTGGGGCCAACGTCCTGACTTTC.

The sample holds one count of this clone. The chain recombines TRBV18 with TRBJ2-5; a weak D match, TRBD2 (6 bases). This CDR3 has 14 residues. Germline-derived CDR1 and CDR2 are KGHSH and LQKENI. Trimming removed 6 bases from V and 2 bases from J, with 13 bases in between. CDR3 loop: CASSLSGRQETQYF. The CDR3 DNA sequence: TGTGCCAGCTCGCTCTCCGGGAGACAAGAGACCCAGTACTTC. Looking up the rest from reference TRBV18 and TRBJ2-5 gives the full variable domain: NAGVMQNPRHLVRRRGQEARLRCSPMKGHSHVYWYRQLPEEGLKFMVYLQKENIIDESGMPKERFSAEFPKEGPSILRIQQVVRGDSAAYFCASSLSGRQETQYFGPGTRLLVL.

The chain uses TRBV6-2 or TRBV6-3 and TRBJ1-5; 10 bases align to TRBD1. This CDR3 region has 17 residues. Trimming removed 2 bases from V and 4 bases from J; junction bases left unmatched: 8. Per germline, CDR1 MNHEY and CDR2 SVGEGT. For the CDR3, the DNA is TGTGCCAGCAGTTACGCCCAGACAGGGGGCGCAAATCAGCCCCAGCATTTT. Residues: CASSYAQTGGANQPQHF.

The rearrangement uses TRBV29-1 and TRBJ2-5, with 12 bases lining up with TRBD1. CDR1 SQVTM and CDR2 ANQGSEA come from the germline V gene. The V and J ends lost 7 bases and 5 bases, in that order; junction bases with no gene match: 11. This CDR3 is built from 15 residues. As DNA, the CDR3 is TGCAGCGCACACCAGCCCGGGACAGGGGGCGAGACCCAGTACTTC. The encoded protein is CSAHQPGTGGETQYF.

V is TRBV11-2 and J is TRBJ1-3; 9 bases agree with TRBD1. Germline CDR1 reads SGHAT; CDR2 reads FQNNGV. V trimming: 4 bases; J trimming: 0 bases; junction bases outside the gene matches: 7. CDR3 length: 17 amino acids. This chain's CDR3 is CASSSLGQGHSGNTIYF. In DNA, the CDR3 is TGTGCCAGCAGCTCTTTGGGACAGGGACACTCTGGAAACACCATATATTTT.

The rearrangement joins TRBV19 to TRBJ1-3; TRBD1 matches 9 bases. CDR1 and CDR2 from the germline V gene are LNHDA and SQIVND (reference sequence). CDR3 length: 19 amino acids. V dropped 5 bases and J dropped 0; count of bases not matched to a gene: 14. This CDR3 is CASSPTTGGVLFSGNTIYF. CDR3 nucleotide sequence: TGTGCCAGTAGTCCTACGACAGGGGGAGTTCTCTTCTCTGGAAACACCATATATTTT.

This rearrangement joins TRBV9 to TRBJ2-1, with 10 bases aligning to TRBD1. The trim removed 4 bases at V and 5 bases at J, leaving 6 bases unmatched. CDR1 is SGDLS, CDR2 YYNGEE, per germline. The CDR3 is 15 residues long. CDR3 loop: CASSPSGQGDNEQFF. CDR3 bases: TGTGCCAGCAGCCCTAGCGGACAGGGGGACAATGAGCAGTTCTTC. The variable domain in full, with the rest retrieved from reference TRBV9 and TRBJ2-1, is DSGVTQTPKHLITATGQRVTLRCSPRSGDLSVYWYQQSLDQGLQFLIQYYNGEERAKGNILERFSAQQFPDLHSELNLSSLELGDSALYFCASSPSGQGDNEQFFGPGTRLTVL.

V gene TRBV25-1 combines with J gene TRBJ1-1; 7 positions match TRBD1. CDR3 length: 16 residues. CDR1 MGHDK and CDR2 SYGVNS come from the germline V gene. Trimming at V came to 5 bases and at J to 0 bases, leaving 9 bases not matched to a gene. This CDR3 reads CASSWTGRLMNTEAFF. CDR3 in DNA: TGTGCCAGCAGTTGGACAGGCCGCCTCATGAACACTGAAGCTTTCTTT.

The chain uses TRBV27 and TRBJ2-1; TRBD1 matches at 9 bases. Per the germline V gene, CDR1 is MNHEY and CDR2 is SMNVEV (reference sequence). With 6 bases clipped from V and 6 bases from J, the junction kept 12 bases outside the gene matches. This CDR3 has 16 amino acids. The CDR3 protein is CASRPRDRVRGNEQFF. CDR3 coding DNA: TGTGCCAGCAGGCCCCGGGACAGGGTTCGGGGCAATGAGCAGTTCTTC.